The 29 T cell receptor beta chains in this list originate from one sample, sequenced in a study of human T cells and chemical hapten exposure. Documented time point: patch test 1, 2 weeks after DPC sensitization. Described treatment: therapeutic diphenylcyclopropenone sensitization with weekly scalp DPC. TCRdb called the RACE reads again in MiXCR, with one record for every CDR3 protein. The sample records 85,000 or so distinct CDR3 sequences, about 10% being singletons. Sequencing was performed on whole blood, taken in connection with sensitization to the hapten diphenylcyclopropenone (DPC). These receptors were collected from a woman in her fifties or sixties with alopecia areata. Some clones in this sample may be carry-over from other donors' samples.

This clonotype was found many times. V is TRBV7-8 and J is TRBJ2-1, with 8 bases fitting TRBD2. This CDR3 has 15 residues. Trimming removed 5 bases from V and 7 bases from J; junction bases left unmatched: 10. Germline values: CDR1 SGHVS, CDR2 FQNEAQ. CDR3 sequence (DNA): TGTGCCAGCAGCGGTAGGGGACGGGAGGGGAATGAGCAGTTCTTC. Its translation: CASSGRGREGNEQFF. The complete variable domain, with remaining parts taken from reference TRBV7-8 and TRBJ2-1, reads GAGVSQSPRYKVAKRGQDVALRCDPISGHVSLFWYQQALGQGPEFLTYFQNEAQLDKSGLPSDRFFAERPEGSVSTLKIQRTQQEDSAVYLCASSGRGREGNEQFFGPGTRLTVL.

This clonotype showed up just a few times. Here the CDR3 reads CASSHLRNQPQHF. In nucleotides, the CDR3 is TGTGCCAGCAGCCACTTAAGAAATCAGCCCCAGCATTTT. The chain uses TRBV3-1 and TRBJ1-5; D is ambiguous. Germline lookup yields CDR1 LGHDT and CDR2 YNNKEL (reference sequence). The CDR3 is 13 residues long. Trimming took 3 bases from V and 4 from J, leaving 7 bases between them.

This clonotype appeared a few times. The V call is TRBV5-1, the J call TRBJ1-5; D may be TRBD1 (5 bases). The V and J ends lost 0 bases and 6 bases respectively, with 13 bases between them. In germline, CDR1 is SGHRS, CDR2 YFSETQ. The CDR3 is 15 residues long. This chain's CDR3 is CASSLGDLPSQPQHF. In DNA form, the CDR3 reads TGCGCCAGCAGCTTGGGGGACCTCCCCAGTCAGCCCCAGCATTTT.

Many counts were recorded for this clonotype. V is TRBV28 and J is TRBJ2-3, with D perhaps TRBD1 (6 bases). V dropped 6 bases and J dropped 4 bases, with 11 bases sitting between them. The CDR3 contains 13 residues. Germline V gives CDR1 MDHEN, CDR2 SYDVKM. This CDR3 is CASRLQGPDTQYF. DNA of the CDR3: TGTGCCAGCAGATTACAGGGCCCAGATACGCAGTATTTT.

This clonotype has ten or more counts. The V call is TRBV28, the J call TRBJ2-7; TRBD2 matches 14 bases. The CDR3 is 15 residues long. With V trimmed by 6 bases and J by 5 bases, 6 bases remained unmatched. Germline CDR1 reads MDHEN; CDR2 reads SYDVKM. The CDR3 DNA reads TGTGCCAGCAGCTCACCGGGACTAGCGGGAGACGAGCAGTACTTC. It yields the protein CASSSPGLAGDEQYF.

V gene TRBV28 combines with J gene TRBJ2-5, with D tentatively TRBD1 (5 bases). V shed 5 bases and J shed 4 bases, with 17 bases lying between them. Germline V lookup: CDR1 MDHEN, CDR2 SYDVKM. The CDR3 is 15 residues long. CDR3 sequence: CASSPQDSKGETQYF. The CDR3 nucleotides are TGTGCCAGCAGTCCACAAGACAGTAAAGGAGAGACCCAGTACTTC.

The gene calls are TRBV5-1 and TRBJ2-7, with D possibly TRBD2 on 7 matching bases. Germline V gives CDR1 SGHRS, CDR2 YFSETQ. The CDR3 is 15 residues long. V was shortened by 4 bases and J by 4 bases, with 18 bases between the two germline ends. The CDR3 sequence: CASSRGASGWYEQYF. The CDR3 DNA reads TGCGCCAGCAGCAGGGGGGCTAGCGGATGGTACGAGCAGTACTTC.

This clonotype was seen repeatedly, ten times or more. The chain uses TRBV7-9 and TRBJ1-5; 8 positions agree with TRBD1. Losses at the gene ends were 3 bases for V and 2 bases for J; bases not matched to a gene: 3. Germline loops: CDR1 SEHNR, CDR2 FQNEAQ (reference sequence). This CDR3 has 15 amino acids. The CDR3 coding sequence is TGTGCCAGCAGCTTCGAGACAGGGGGCAATCAGCCCCAGCATTTT. Amino acids: CASSFETGGNQPQHF.

This clonotype was picked up many times. This rearrangement joins TRBV7-9 to TRBJ2-3, with D uncertain. This CDR3 is built from 15 residues. Germline V lookup: CDR1 SEHNR, CDR2 FQNEAQ (reference sequence). V was shortened by 3 bases and J by 0 bases, with 10 bases between the two germline ends. The CDR3 spells CASSFSRQSTDTQYF. CDR3 DNA sequence: TGTGCCAGCAGCTTCTCGCGGCAGAGCACAGATACGCAGTATTTT.

This sequence joins TRBV5-1 and TRBJ1-1; 7 nucleotides line up with TRBD1. The CDR3 sequence is 16 residues long. Germline V lookup: CDR1 SGHRS, CDR2 YFSETQ. V lost 4 bases to trimming and J lost 0 bases; unmatched junction nucleotides: 9. The CDR3 loop reads CASSEWDSKLNTEAFF. CDR3 nucleotide sequence: TGCGCCAGCAGCGAGTGGGACAGCAAATTGAACACTGAAGCTTTCTTT.

The rearrangement uses TRBV6-5 and TRBJ2-7; TRBD1 matches at 8 bases. V lost 10 bases, J lost 6 bases, and 8 bases stayed unmatched. Germline assignment: CDR1 MNHEY and CDR2 SVGAGI. This CDR3 spans 12 amino acids. DNA for the CDR3: TGTGCCACTGCGACAGGGGTGGGCGAGCAGTACTTC. It encodes CATATGVGEQYF.

This clonotype has a handful of counts. This sequence joins TRBV28 and TRBJ1-5; TRBD1 agrees at 8 bases. After removal of 4 bases from V and 1 base from J, the junction contained 6 bases not matched to a gene. The length of the CDR3 is 16 residues. Per the germline V gene, CDR1 is MDHEN and CDR2 is SYDVKM. CDR3: CASSSGDRGSNQPQHF. The CDR3 coding sequence is TGTGCCAGCAGTTCCGGAGACAGGGGAAGCAATCAGCCCCAGCATTTT. The whole variable domain, filled in from reference TRBV28 and TRBJ1-5, reads DVKVTQSSRYLVKRTGEKVFLECVQDMDHENMFWYRQDPGLGLRLIYFSYDVKMKEKGDIPEGYSVSREKKERFSLILESASTNQTSMYLCASSSGDRGSNQPQHFGDGTRLSIL.

In this sample, this clonotype turned up many times. V and J are TRBV20-1 and TRBJ1-2; D remains ambiguous. CDR3 length: 13 amino acids. The ends were cut back, 5 bases at V and 6 bases at J, with 16 bases in the middle. Germline V lookup: CDR1 DFQATT, CDR2 SNEGSKA (reference sequence). CDR3 protein: CSAFPREANGYTF. In DNA, the CDR3 is TGCAGTGCTTTCCCCCGGGAGGCAAATGGCTACACCTTC.

The rearrangement uses TRBV27 and TRBJ2-1; TRBD2 aligns across 10 bases. Germline V CDR1 and CDR2: MNHEY, SMNVEV (reference sequence). The V segment lost 8 bases and the J segment 4 bases; nucleotides outside the gene matches: 11. The CDR3 has 16 residues. The CDR3 loop is CASEASGRGLYNEQFF. The CDR3 DNA is TGTGCCAGCGAGGCTAGCGGGAGAGGTTTGTACAATGAGCAGTTCTTC.

The V and J genes are TRBV7-2 and TRBJ2-1, with 7 nucleotides matching TRBD2. CDR3 size: 16 residues. The germline V gene has CDR1 SGHTA and CDR2 FQGNSA. V lost 1 base, J lost 4 bases, and 7 bases stayed unmatched. Written as DNA, the CDR3 is TGTGCCAGCAGCTTAGAGAGTAGCGGGCCTTACAATGAGCAGTTCTTC. This sequence encodes CASSLESSGPYNEQFF.

This clonotype was counted ten times or more. The CDR3 spells CASSPEAGTYGYTF. The DNA for the CDR3 is TGTGCCAGCAGCCCAGAAGCGGGGACCTATGGCTACACCTTC. The chain uses TRBV7-3 and TRBJ1-2, with D possibly TRBD1 on 5 matching bases. The V gene lost 5 bases and the J gene lost 4 bases, with 14 bases spanning the gap. The CDR3 length is 14 residues. The germline V gene encodes CDR1 SGHTA and CDR2 FQGTGA.

This clonotype was counted only a few times. One end of the junction does not line up with germline, which may come from a read error. The chain combines TRBV7-3 with TRBJ2-3; D is unclear. The length of the CDR3 is 15 residues. From germline, CDR1 is SGHTA and CDR2 FQGTGA. DNA of the CDR3: TGTGTCAGCAGCTCCATGCCAGTCCGCACAGATACGCAGTATTTT. This translates into CVSSSMPVRTDTQYF. The full variable domain, completed using reference TRBV7-3 and TRBJ2-3, is GAGVSQTPSNKVTEKGKYVELRCDPISGHTALYWYRQSLGQGPEFLIYFQGTGAADDSGLPNDRFFAVRPEGSVSTLKIQRTERGDSAVYLCVSSSMPVRTDTQYFGPGTRLTVL.

This clonotype has ten or more counts. This chain joins TRBV11-2 and TRBJ2-2; D remains unclear. The germline gives CDR1 SGHAT, CDR2 FQNNGV. This CDR3 comprises 16 residues. V lost 2 bases, J lost 5 bases, and 15 bases lay in between. Here the CDR3 reads CASSLRAIFPTGELFF. CDR3 nucleotide sequence: TGTGCCAGCAGCTTACGGGCCATATTCCCTACCGGGGAGCTGTTTTTT.

The chain has TRBV20-1 and TRBJ1-6; no clear D gene. Trimming shortened V by 3 bases and J by 9 bases, and 9 bases separated the two germline ends. CDR3 length equals 12 residues. Per the germline V gene, CDR1 is DFQATT and CDR2 is SNEGSKA (reference sequence). CDR3: CSASLLTSPLHF. In DNA form, the CDR3 reads TGCAGTGCTAGTTTGCTAACTTCACCCCTCCACTTT.

This clonotype has ten or more counts. The J gene is TRBJ1-1, the V gene TRBV9; D unclear. In germline, CDR1 is SGDLS, CDR2 YYNGEE. Trimming pared 4 bases from V and 2 bases from J, leaving 12 bases between. The CDR3 spans 14 residues. In DNA form, the CDR3 reads TGTGCCAGCAGCCCACGGGCCCAAAACACTGAAGCTTTCTTT. Amino acids: CASSPRAQNTEAFF.

With regard to this clonotype: Given a much more abundant clone one base away, this may be a read error. V is TRBV29-1 and J is TRBJ1-3; D not certain. The germline V gene encodes CDR1 SQVTM and CDR2 ANQGSEA. CDR3 length: 13 residues. The CDR3 DNA is TGCAGCGTCGCTTTGCGGGCTGGAAACGCCATATATTTT. Protein: CSVALRAGNAIYF.

This clonotype showed up many times. V gene TRBV20-1 combines with J gene TRBJ2-7; D might be TRBD1 (6 bases). Trimming removed 6 bases at V and 0 bases at J, with 12 bases between. From germline, CDR1 is DFQATT and CDR2 SNEGSKA (reference sequence). The CDR3 length is 13 residues. The DNA of the CDR3 is TGCAGTGCCGCGACAGGTTACTCCTACGAGCAGTACTTC. Amino acids: CSAATGYSYEQYF.

This clonotype was counted only a few times. J is TRBJ1-1 and V is TRBV4-3; perhaps TRBD1 as D (6 bases). The length of the CDR3 is 15 residues. Per germline, CDR1 LGHNA and CDR2 YSLEER. Between the trimmed V and J ends, which lost 4 bases and 1 base, there was a span of 13 bases. DNA of the CDR3: TGCGCCAGCAGCCGGCACAGGGTCCCGAACACTGAAGCTTTCTTT. Its translation: CASSRHRVPNTEAFF.

V gene TRBV11-2 combines with J gene TRBJ2-1, with 13 bases identical to TRBD2. Per the germline V gene, CDR1 is SGHAT and CDR2 is FQNNGV. After removal of 3 bases from V and 7 bases from J, the junction contained 6 bases not matched to a gene. The CDR3 sequence is 16 residues long. The CDR3 bases are TGTGCCAGCAGCTTCCGGACTAGCGGGAGAGGTAATGAGCAGTTCTTC. This gives the protein CASSFRTSGRGNEQFF.

This clonotype appeared many times. The J gene is TRBJ2-7, the V gene TRBV5-1; D is unresolved. Germline CDR1 reads SGHRS; CDR2 reads YFSETQ. V lost 0 bases, J lost 3 bases, and 13 bases lay in between. The CDR3 is made up of 15 amino acids. This chain's CDR3 is CASSLGHSWSYEQYF. The CDR3 DNA reads TGCGCCAGCAGCTTGGGGCACTCCTGGAGCTACGAGCAGTACTTC. Variable domain in full (rest from reference TRBV5-1 and TRBJ2-7): KAGVTQTPRYLIKTRGQQVTLSCSPISGHRSVSWYQQTPGQGLQFLFEYFSETQRNKGNFPGRFSGRQFSNSRSEMNVSTLELGDSALYLCASSLGHSWSYEQYFGPGTRLTVT.

The table lists this clonotype with many counts. V is TRBV11-2 and J is TRBJ1-2; D gene uncertain. Per the germline V gene, CDR1 is SGHAT and CDR2 is FQNNGV. The V and J ends lost 4 bases and 4 bases respectively, with 13 bases between them. The CDR3 extends over 14 amino acids. CDR3 nucleotides: TGTGCCAGCAGCTCCCGAGTCGTATTCTATGGCTACACCTTC. Residues: CASSSRVVFYGYTF.

This clonotype was recorded a few times. V gene TRBV20-1 combines with J gene TRBJ2-4; weak D call: TRBD2 (6 bases). The CDR3 is made up of 12 amino acids. Germline V gives CDR1 DFQATT, CDR2 SNEGSKA (reference sequence). Trimming removed 7 bases at V and 5 bases at J, with 12 bases between. The CDR3 region is CSGAGHENIQYF. Here the CDR3 DNA reads TGCAGTGGGGCGGGGCATGAAAACATTCAGTACTTC.

This chain joins TRBV20-1 and TRBJ2-3, with 8 nucleotides matching TRBD2. V lost 1 base and J lost 3; bases outside the gene matches: 3. Germline V gene sequence: CDR1 DFQATT, CDR2 SNEGSKA (reference sequence). The CDR3 is 14 amino acids. DNA for the CDR3: TGCAGTGCTAGAGGGCGGGGGGCGACAGATACGCAGTATTTT. Protein product: CSARGRGATDTQYF.

This chain joins TRBV18 and TRBJ1-5; D perhaps matches TRBD1 (5 bases). Trimming took off 3 bases at V and 9 bases at J, with 21 bases between the two ends. The germline CDR1 and CDR2 sequences are KGHSH and LQKENI. CDR3 length: 16 amino acids. CDR3 sequence (DNA): TGTGCCAGCTCACCCCTTGAGGCAGGTGGGACGATGCCCCAGCATTTT. Translation: CASSPLEAGGTMPQHF.